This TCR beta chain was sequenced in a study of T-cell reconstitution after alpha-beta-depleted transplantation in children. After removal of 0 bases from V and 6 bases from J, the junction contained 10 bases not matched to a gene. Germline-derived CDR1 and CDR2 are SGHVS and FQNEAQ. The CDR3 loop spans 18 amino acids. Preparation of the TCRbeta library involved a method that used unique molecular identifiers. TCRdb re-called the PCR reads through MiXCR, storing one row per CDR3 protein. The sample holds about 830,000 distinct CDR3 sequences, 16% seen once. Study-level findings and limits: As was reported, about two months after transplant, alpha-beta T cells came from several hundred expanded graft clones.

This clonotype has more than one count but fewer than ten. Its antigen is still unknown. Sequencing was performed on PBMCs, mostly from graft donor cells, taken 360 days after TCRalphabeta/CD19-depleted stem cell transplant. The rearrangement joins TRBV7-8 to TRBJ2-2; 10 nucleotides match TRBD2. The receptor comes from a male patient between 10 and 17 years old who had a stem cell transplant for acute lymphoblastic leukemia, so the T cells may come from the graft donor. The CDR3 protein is CASSLAHPSGRKSGELFF. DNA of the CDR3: TGTGCCAGCAGCTTAGCACACCCTAGCGGGAGAAAGTCCGGGGAGCTGTTTTTT.